Described below is a single T cell receptor (beta chain) sequence and its context. The CDR3 contains 15 residues. With 4 bases clipped from V and 8 bases from J, the junction kept 12 bases outside the gene matches. The germline V gene has CDR1 SGHRS and CDR2 YFSETQ. The data derive from a study of blood T cell repertoires in COVID-19. Study overall: Specimens from acute and convalescent COVID-19 originated in the United States, Italy and Spain.

Seattle patient enrollment occurred during active infection, with longitudinal follow-up thereafter. In the original processing: From reference gene primer amplification, estimates of nucleated cell counts were derived. Here immunoSEQ multiplex PCR was the method, and the copy in TCRdb shows in-frame clones only, minus some. D and trimming were read from the DNA, whereas the V and J calls and clone size are those reported in that table. The data contain 200,000 to 250,000 clones, roughly 90% of them seen just once; the ten biggest clones take up 0.65% to 0.85%. This chain joins TRBV5-1 and TRBJ2-1; 7 nucleotides match TRBD2. This receptor was obtained from a man in his sixties with COVID-19, enrolled during active disease. The sample comprised peripheral blood. In nucleotides, the CDR3 is TGCGCCAGCAGCCTCGGGACTACCCTCTGGGATGAGCAGTTCTTC. Its protein product is CASSLGTTLWDEQFF.